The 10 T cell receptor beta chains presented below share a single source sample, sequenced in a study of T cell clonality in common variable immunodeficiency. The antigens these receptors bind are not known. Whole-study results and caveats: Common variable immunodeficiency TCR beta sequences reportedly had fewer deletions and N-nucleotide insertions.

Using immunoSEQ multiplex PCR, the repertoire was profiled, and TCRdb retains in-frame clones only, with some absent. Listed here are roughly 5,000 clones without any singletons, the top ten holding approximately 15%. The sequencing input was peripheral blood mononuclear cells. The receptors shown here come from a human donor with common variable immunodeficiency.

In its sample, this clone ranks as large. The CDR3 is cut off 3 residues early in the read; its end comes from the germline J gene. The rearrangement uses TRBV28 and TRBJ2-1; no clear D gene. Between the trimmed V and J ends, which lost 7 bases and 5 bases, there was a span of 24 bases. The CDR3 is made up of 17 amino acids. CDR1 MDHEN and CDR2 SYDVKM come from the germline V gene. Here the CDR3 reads CASIPLTRSTAHNEQFF. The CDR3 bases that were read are TGTGCCAGCATTCCACTCACCAGGAGCACAGCCCACAATGAG.

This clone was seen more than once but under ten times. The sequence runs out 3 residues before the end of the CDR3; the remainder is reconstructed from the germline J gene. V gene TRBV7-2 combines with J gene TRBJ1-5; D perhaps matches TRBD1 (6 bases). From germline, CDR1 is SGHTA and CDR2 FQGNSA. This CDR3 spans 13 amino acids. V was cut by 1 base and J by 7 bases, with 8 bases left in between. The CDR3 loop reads CASSLGGGQPQHF. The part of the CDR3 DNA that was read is TGTGCCAGCAGCTTAGGGGGGGGCCAGCCC. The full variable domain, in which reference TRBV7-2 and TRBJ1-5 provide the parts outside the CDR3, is GAGVSQSPSNKVTEKGKDVELRCDPISGHTALYWYRQSLGQGLEFLIYFQGNSAPDKSGLPSDRFSAERTGGSVSTLTIQRTQQEDSAVYLCASSLGGGQPQHFGDGTRLSIL.

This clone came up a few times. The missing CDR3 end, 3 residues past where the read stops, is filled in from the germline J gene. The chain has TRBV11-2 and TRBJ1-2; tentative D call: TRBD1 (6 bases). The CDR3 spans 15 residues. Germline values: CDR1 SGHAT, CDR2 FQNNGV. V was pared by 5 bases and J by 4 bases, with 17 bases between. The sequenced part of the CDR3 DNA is TGTGCCAGCAGCCCCAACAGGGCCGTTGGCTATGGC. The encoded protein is CASSPNRAVGYG. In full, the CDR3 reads CASSPNRAVGYGYTF.

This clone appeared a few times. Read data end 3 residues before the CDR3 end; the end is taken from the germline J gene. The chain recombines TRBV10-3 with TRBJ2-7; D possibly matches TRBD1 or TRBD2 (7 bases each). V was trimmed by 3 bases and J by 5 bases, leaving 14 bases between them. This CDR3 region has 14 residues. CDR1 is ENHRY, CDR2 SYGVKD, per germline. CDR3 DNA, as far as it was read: TGTGCCATCAGTGAAGGGAGGGGGCCCGACGAG. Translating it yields CAISEGRGPDE. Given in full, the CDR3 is CAISEGRGPDEQYF.

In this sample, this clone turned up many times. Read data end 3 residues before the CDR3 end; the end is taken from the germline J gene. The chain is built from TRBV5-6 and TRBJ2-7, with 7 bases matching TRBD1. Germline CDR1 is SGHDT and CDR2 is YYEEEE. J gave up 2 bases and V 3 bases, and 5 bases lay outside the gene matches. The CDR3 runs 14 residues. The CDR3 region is CASSSEGAPYEQYF. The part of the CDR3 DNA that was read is TGTGCCAGCAGCTCTGAGGGGGCCCCCTACGAG. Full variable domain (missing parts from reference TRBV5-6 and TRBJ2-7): DAGVTQSPTHLIKTRGQQVTLRCSPKSGHDTVSWYQQALGQGPQFIFQYYEEEERQRGNFPDRFSGHQFPNYSSELNVNALLLGDSALYLCASSSEGAPYEQYFGPGTRLTVT.

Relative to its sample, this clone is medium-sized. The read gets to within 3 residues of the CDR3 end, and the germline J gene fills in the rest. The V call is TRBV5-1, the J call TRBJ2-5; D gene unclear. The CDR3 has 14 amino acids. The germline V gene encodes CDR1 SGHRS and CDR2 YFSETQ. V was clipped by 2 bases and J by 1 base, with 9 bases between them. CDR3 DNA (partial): TGCGCCAGCAGCTTAGGGCCAGCCCAAGAGACC. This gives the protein CASSLGPAQET. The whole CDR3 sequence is CASSLGPAQETQYF.

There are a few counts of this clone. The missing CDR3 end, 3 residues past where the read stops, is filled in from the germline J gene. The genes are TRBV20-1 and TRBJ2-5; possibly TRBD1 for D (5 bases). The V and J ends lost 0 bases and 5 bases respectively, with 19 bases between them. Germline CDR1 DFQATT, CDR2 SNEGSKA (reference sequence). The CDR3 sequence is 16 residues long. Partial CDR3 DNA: TGCAGTGCTAGAGATTTGGAATGGCCAGGGTTGGAGACC. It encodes CSARDLEWPGLET. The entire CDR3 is CSARDLEWPGLETQYF.

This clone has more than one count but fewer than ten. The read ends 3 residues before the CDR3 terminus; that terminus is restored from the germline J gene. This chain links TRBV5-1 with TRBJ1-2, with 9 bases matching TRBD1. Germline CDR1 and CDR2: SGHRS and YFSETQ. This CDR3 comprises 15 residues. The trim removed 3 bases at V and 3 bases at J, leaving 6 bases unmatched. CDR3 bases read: TGCGCCAGCAGCTACATACAGGGGGCGGACTATGGC. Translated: CASSYIQGADYG. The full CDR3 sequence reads CASSYIQGADYGYTF. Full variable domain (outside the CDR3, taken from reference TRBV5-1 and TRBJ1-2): KAGVTQTPRYLIKTRGQQVTLSCSPISGHRSVSWYQQTPGQGLQFLFEYFSETQRNKGNFPGRFSGRQFSNSRSEMNVSTLELGDSALYLCASSYIQGADYGYTFGSGTRLTVV.

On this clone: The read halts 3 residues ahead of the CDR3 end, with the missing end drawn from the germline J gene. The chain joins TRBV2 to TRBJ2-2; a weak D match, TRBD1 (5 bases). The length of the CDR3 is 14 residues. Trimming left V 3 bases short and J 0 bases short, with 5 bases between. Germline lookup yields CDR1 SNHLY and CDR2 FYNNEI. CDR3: CASSDRANTGELFF. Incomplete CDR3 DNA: TGTGCCAGCAGTGACAGGGCGAACACCGGGGAG.

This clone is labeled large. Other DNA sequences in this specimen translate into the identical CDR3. The CDR3 DNA, read in part, is TGTGCCAGCTCTCCCGACAGTAACTACGAG. It is translated as CASSPDSNYE. From start to end, the CDR3 is CASSPDSNYEQYF. The chain uses TRBV18 and TRBJ2-7, with TRBD1 as a possible D gene (5 bases). The sequenced fragment ends 3 residues before the CDR3 boundary, so the rest is inferred from the germline J gene. CDR3 length equals 13 residues. V was pared by 6 bases and J by 3 bases, with 12 bases between. Germline CDR1 is KGHSH and CDR2 is LQKENI.